One and the same sample provided the 18 T cell receptor beta chains below, sequenced in a study of CD8 T cells in Susac syndrome. cDNA came from about 0.5 to 1 ug RNA primed by random hexamers. TCRdb reanalysed the immunoSEQ multiplex PCR reads using MiXCR and keeps one entry per CDR3 protein. The table lists roughly 100,000 distinct CDR3 sequences, about 96% of them singletons. Sequencing used CD8+ T cells from PBMCs. The source of these receptors is a human donor with Susac syndrome.

This chain uses TRBV5-8 with TRBJ1-5, with D perhaps matching TRBD1 (6 bases). The CDR3 sequence is 13 residues long. Germline V lookup: CDR1 SGHTS, CDR2 YDEGEE. The V end lost 5 bases, the J end lost 4 bases, and 10 bases lay between the germline ends. The CDR3 sequence is CASRWTANQPQHF. The CDR3 DNA is TGTGCCAGCAGGTGGACAGCTAATCAGCCCCAGCATTTT.

This rearrangement joins TRBV7-9 to TRBJ2-1, with D possibly TRBD1 on 5 matching bases. CDR1 and CDR2 (germline): SEHNR, FQNEAQ (reference sequence). The CDR3 sequence is 13 residues long. Trimming removed 5 bases at V and 7 bases at J, with 12 bases between. The CDR3 here is CASSQPPGNEQFF. The CDR3 DNA sequence: TGTGCCAGCAGCCAGCCCCCAGGGAATGAGCAGTTCTTC. The whole variable domain, remainder taken from reference TRBV7-9 and TRBJ2-1, is DTGVSQNPRHKITKRGQNVTFRCDPISEHNRLYWYRQTLGQGPEFLTYFQNEAQLEKSRLLSDRFSAERPKGSFSTLEIQRTEQGDSAMYLCASSQPPGNEQFFGPGTRLTVL.

The chain carries TRBV6-1 and TRBJ2-6, with a tentative D call TRBD1 (5 bases). Germline-derived CDR1 and CDR2 are MNHNS and SASEGT. V was trimmed by 5 bases and J by 2 bases, leaving 13 bases between them. The CDR3 extends over 16 amino acids. The CDR3 sequence is CASSRSRAAGANVLTF. DNA for the CDR3: TGTGCCAGCAGTCGCTCCAGGGCGGCTGGGGCCAACGTCCTGACTTTC.

The genes are TRBV20-1 and TRBJ1-3, with no clear D. In germline, CDR1 is DFQATT, CDR2 SNEGSKA (reference sequence). V was cut by 5 bases and J by 4 bases, with 12 bases left in between. This CDR3 spans 13 amino acids. CDR3 nucleotides: TGCAGTGCTCAGGAAGGGTCGGGAAACACCATATATTTT. This encodes CSAQEGSGNTIYF.

V gene TRBV6-6 combines with J gene TRBJ2-5; no clear D. The germline V gene encodes CDR1 MNHNY and CDR2 SVGAGI (reference sequence). Between the trimmed V and J ends, which lost 7 bases and 5 bases, there was a span of 14 bases. The CDR3 length is 13 residues. The CDR3 sequence is CASTTISRETQYF. Written as DNA, the CDR3 is TGTGCCAGCACCACCATCTCGAGGGAGACCCAGTACTTC.

V gene TRBV20-1 combines with J gene TRBJ1-1; D not certain. V was trimmed by 6 bases and J by 0 bases, leaving 17 bases between them. This CDR3 comprises 15 residues. The V gene's germline CDR1 is DFQATT and CDR2 SNEGSKA (reference sequence). CDR3 loop: CSASLRAAMNTEAFF. For the CDR3, the DNA is TGCAGTGCATCCCTTCGGGCGGCCATGAACACTGAAGCTTTCTTT.

The chain carries TRBV14 and TRBJ1-4; no reliable D call. CDR1 SGHDN and CDR2 FVKESK come from the germline V gene. The CDR3 is made up of 12 amino acids. With 4 bases removed from V and 8 bases from J, the gap between germline ends came to 8 bases. The CDR3 here is CASSLNREKLFF. In DNA, the CDR3 is TGTGCCAGCAGCCTCAATCGGGAAAAACTGTTTTTT.

The V call is TRBV30, the J call TRBJ1-2; D is undetermined. V was trimmed by 0 bases and J by 2 bases, leaving 13 bases between them. The germline V gene encodes CDR1 GTSNPN and CDR2 SVGIG (reference sequence). This CDR3 region has 15 residues. Here the CDR3 reads CAWSVPRIRNYGYTF. Here the CDR3 DNA reads TGTGCCTGGAGTGTCCCCAGGATCAGGAACTATGGCTACACCTTC.

This chain connects TRBV29-1 to TRBJ1-2; no clear D gene. The germline V gene has CDR1 SQVTM and CDR2 ANQGSEA. The V gene lost 7 bases and the J gene lost 4 bases, with 13 bases spanning the gap. This CDR3 comprises 12 residues. The CDR3 loop is CSAPGSGYGYTF. The DNA of the CDR3 is TGCAGCGCCCCGGGCTCTGGCTATGGCTACACCTTC. The full variable domain, its missing parts supplied by reference TRBV29-1 and TRBJ1-2, is SAVISQKPSRDICQRGTSLTIQCQVDSQVTMMFWYRQQPGQSLTLIATANQGSEATYESGFVIDKFPISRPNLTFSTLTVSNMSPEDSSIYLCSAPGSGYGYTFGSGTRLTVV.

The chain is built from TRBV20-1 and TRBJ1-4, with 7 nucleotides matching TRBD1. CDR1 is DFQATT and CDR2 is SNEGSKA in the germline V gene (reference sequence). This CDR3 region has 13 residues. J gave up 8 bases and V 3 bases, and 6 bases lay outside the gene matches. This CDR3 reads CSARDRRGEKLFF. The CDR3 nucleotides are TGCAGTGCTAGGGACAGGCGGGGAGAAAAACTGTTTTTT.

The CDR3 loop reads CSASRDTHPSGELFF. As DNA, the CDR3 is TGCAGTGCGTCCCGGGACACCCACCCATCCGGGGAGCTGTTTTTT. This chain connects TRBV20-1 to TRBJ2-2; possibly TRBD1 for D (6 bases). The CDR3 is 15 residues long. V was pared by 6 bases and J by 6 bases, with 20 bases between. Germline lookup yields CDR1 DFQATT and CDR2 SNEGSKA (reference sequence).

The chain is built from TRBV20-1 and TRBJ2-5; D perhaps matches TRBD1 (6 bases). The CDR3 covers 16 residues. Trimming took 3 bases from V and 1 from J, leaving 18 bases between them. CDR1 DFQATT and CDR2 SNEGSKA come from the germline V gene (reference sequence). For the CDR3, the DNA is TGCAGTGCTAGCTCTGGCAGGGGCCGCTTCCAAGAGACCCAGTACTTC. It yields the protein CSASSGRGRFQETQYF.

The chain employs TRBV2 and TRBJ2-5; D is undetermined. The CDR3 runs to 15 residues. V lost 4 bases and J lost 5, with 17 bases in between. The germline V gene has CDR1 SNHLY and CDR2 FYNNEI. In DNA form, the CDR3 reads TGTGCCAGCAGTGGCCGTCAGCACCCAAGGGAGACCCAGTACTTC. This translates into CASSGRQHPRETQYF.

The chain links TRBV3-1 to TRBJ1-5; TRBD1 matches at 12 bases. Germline CDR1 LGHDT, CDR2 YNNKEL (reference sequence). Trimming at V came to 1 base and at J to 5 bases, leaving 6 bases not matched to a gene. The CDR3 contains 17 residues. The CDR3 region has the DNA TGTGCCAGCAGCCAAGTGGGGACAGGGGGCGGTGATCAGCCCCAGCATTTT. It codes for CASSQVGTGGGDQPQHF.

This chain uses TRBV5-8 with TRBJ2-3, with D perhaps matching TRBD1 (6 bases). The germline gives CDR1 SGHTS, CDR2 YDEGEE. The CDR3 extends over 15 amino acids. Deletions cut 2 bases from V and 0 bases from J, with 10 bases between. As DNA, the CDR3 is TGTGCCAGCAGCTTTACAGGGTCGAGCACAGATACGCAGTATTTT. Translation: CASSFTGSSTDTQYF.

V usage is TRBV7-2 and J usage is TRBJ1-2; D unclear. In germline, CDR1 is SGHTA, CDR2 FQGNSA. This CDR3 contains 14 residues. Trimming took off 8 bases at V and 2 bases at J, with 15 bases between the two ends. CDR3 amino acids: CASSQATENYGYTF. CDR3 bases: TGTGCCAGCTCGCAAGCCACAGAGAACTATGGCTACACCTTC.

The rearrangement links TRBV20-1 to TRBJ2-7, with 9 bases lining up with TRBD1. This CDR3 has 14 residues. With 4 bases clipped from V and 6 bases from J, the junction kept 10 bases outside the gene matches. Germline assignment: CDR1 DFQATT and CDR2 SNEGSKA (reference sequence). The CDR3 here is CSAMDPGTGFEQYF. The CDR3 DNA reads TGCAGTGCTATGGATCCCGGGACAGGGTTCGAGCAGTACTTC.

CDR3 bases: TGTGCCAGCAACAGAATCTTAAACTATGGCTACACCTTC. Protein sequence: CASNRILNYGYTF. This chain joins TRBV21-1 and TRBJ1-2. TRBV21-1 is a pseudogene locus. The CDR3 covers 13 residues.